These 22 T cell receptor beta chains were sequenced from one sample in a study of T-cell memory formation after mild COVID-19. Each CDR3 protein gets one entry after TCRdb re-called the 5' RACE reads with MiXCR. The sample records some 280,000 distinct CDR3 sequences, under 20% being singletons. Source material: PBMCs or a T cell subset sorted from them (not recorded which). These receptors were collected from a man aged 18 to 29 who had mild COVID-19 (a few samples of this study predate the infection). Cell type and time point are not known.

This clonotype was detected ten times or more. The chain recombines TRBV18 with TRBJ2-1, with 7 bases matching TRBD2. The germline V gene encodes CDR1 KGHSH and CDR2 LQKENI. The CDR3 length is 15 residues. V was pared by 1 base and J by 9 bases, with 9 bases of the junction left unmatched. The CDR3 nucleotides are TGTGCCAGCTCACCACGTCGGGCGTTAGCGGGTGAGCAGTTCTTC. Amino acid sequence: CASSPRRALAGEQFF.

The rearrangement joins TRBV4-3 to TRBJ1-2; D ambiguous. This CDR3 comprises 14 residues. V lost 2 bases and J 1 base, leaving 8 bases between the germline ends. CDR1 is LGHNA and CDR2 is YSLEER in the germline V gene. CDR3 DNA: TGCGCCAGCAGCCAATTTTTTGGTAACTATGGCTACACCTTC. Its translation is CASSQFFGNYGYTF.

Only a few counts were recorded for this clonotype. This chain joins TRBV3-1 and TRBJ1-1, with 9 bases aligning to TRBD1. Germline values: CDR1 LGHDT, CDR2 YNNKEL (reference sequence). The trim removed 3 bases at V and 2 bases at J, leaving 13 bases unmatched. CDR3 size: 18 residues. The chain's CDR3 is CASSQAIEGQGYNTEAFF. CDR3 DNA sequence: TGTGCCAGCAGCCAGGCCATTGAGGGACAGGGATATAACACTGAAGCTTTCTTT.

The J gene is TRBJ2-2, the V gene TRBV9; possible D gene TRBD1, 6 bases. V was shortened by 2 bases and J by 2 bases, with 10 bases between the two germline ends. The CDR3 runs to 15 residues. In germline, CDR1 is SGDLS, CDR2 YYNGEE. CDR3 protein: CASSVRTDNTGELFF. The DNA for the CDR3 is TGTGCCAGCAGCGTGCGGACAGACAACACCGGGGAGCTGTTTTTT. Supplemented by reference TRBV9 and TRBJ2-2, the full variable domain reads DSGVTQTPKHLITATGQRVTLRCSPRSGDLSVYWYQQSLDQGLQFLIQYYNGEERAKGNILERFSAQQFPDLHSELNLSSLELGDSALYFCASSVRTDNTGELFFGEGSRLTVL.

This clonotype was observed at least ten times. The J gene is TRBJ1-5, the V gene TRBV20-1; 7 bases line up with TRBD1. The CDR3 has 13 amino acids. From germline, CDR1 is DFQATT and CDR2 SNEGSKA (reference sequence). The junction had 6 bases not matched to a gene; V was cut back by 4 bases and J by 6 bases. Here the CDR3 reads CSATGQESQPQHF. The CDR3 region has the DNA TGCAGTGCTACCGGACAGGAAAGTCAGCCCCAGCATTTT.

The rearrangement uses TRBV7-2 and TRBJ1-5; D gene unclear. The V end was cut by 5 bases, the J end by 5 bases, with 10 bases between. The CDR3 extends over 13 amino acids. The germline gives CDR1 SGHTA, CDR2 FQGNSA. The CDR3 reads CASSPTRDQPQHF. The CDR3 region has the DNA TGTGCCAGCAGCCCTACTAGAGATCAGCCCCAGCATTTT.

This clonotype was seen a few times. V gene TRBV29-1 combines with J gene TRBJ2-1; D call uncertain. With 1 base removed from V and 7 bases from J, the gap between germline ends came to 14 bases. Germline V CDR1 and CDR2: SQVTM, ANQGSEA. CDR3 length equals 14 residues. The DNA of the CDR3 is TGCAGCGTTGAAGGTCTGCAGTTTGAAAATGAGCAGTTCTTC. Translated, it gives CSVEGLQFENEQFF.

This clonotype occurred many times. V and J are TRBV5-1 and TRBJ1-1, with TRBD1 identical over 7 bases. Germline-derived CDR1 and CDR2 are SGHRS and YFSETQ. Trimming removed 3 bases from V and 0 bases from J; junction bases left unmatched: 2. The CDR3 runs 14 residues. CDR3 sequence reads: CASSSTGMNTEAFF. The DNA of the CDR3 is TGCGCCAGCAGCTCGACAGGGATGAACACTGAAGCTTTCTTT.

This clonotype occurred a few times. V is TRBV7-9 and J is TRBJ1-1, with TRBD1 as a possible D gene (5 bases). The CDR3 consists of 15 residues. The germline V gene encodes CDR1 SEHNR and CDR2 FQNEAQ (reference sequence). The germline V and J ends were trimmed by 1 base and 1 base, with 10 bases remaining between them. Here the CDR3 DNA reads TGTGCCAGCAGCTTAGAGCAGGGCCGGAACACTGAAGCTTTCTTT. This encodes CASSLEQGRNTEAFF. The full variable domain, its missing parts supplied by reference TRBV7-9 and TRBJ1-1, is DTGVSQNPRHKITKRGQNVTFRCDPISEHNRLYWYRQTLGQGPEFLTYFQNEAQLEKSRLLSDRFSAERPKGSFSTLEIQRTEQGDSAMYLCASSLEQGRNTEAFFGQGTRLTVV.

This clonotype was observed at least ten times. The CDR3 nucleotides read TGCAGTGCTAGATCCTGGACAGGGCTAGAGACCCAGTACTTC. Translation: CSARSWTGLETQYF. The J gene is TRBJ2-5, the V gene TRBV20-1, with 8 bases identical to TRBD1. The CDR3 runs to 14 residues. Germline V lookup: CDR1 DFQATT, CDR2 SNEGSKA (reference sequence). The trim removed 2 bases at V and 4 bases at J, leaving 6 bases unmatched.

This clonotype appeared many times. This chain uses TRBV7-9 with TRBJ2-2; tentatively, D is TRBD1 (6 bases). The length of the CDR3 is 14 residues. Germline V gene lookup returns CDR1 SEHNR and CDR2 FQNEAQ (reference sequence). Trimming took 2 bases from V and 4 from J, leaving 8 bases between them. The CDR3 here is CASSLSGATGELFF. As DNA, the CDR3 is TGTGCCAGCAGCTTATCAGGGGCCACCGGGGAGCTGTTTTTT.

The gene calls are TRBV6-2 or TRBV6-3 and TRBJ2-1, with TRBD2 matching 15 bases. Germline CDR1 reads MNHEY; CDR2 reads SVGEGT. Trimming cost V 8 bases and J 8 bases; bases outside gene matches: 4. The CDR3 contains 14 residues. The CDR3, as DNA: TGTGCCAGCTGGACTAGCGGGAGGGGACATGAGCAGTTCTTC. Translated, it gives CASWTSGRGHEQFF.

This clonotype has only a few counts. The chain uses TRBV29-1 and TRBJ2-1, with D possibly being TRBD2 (6 bases). The CDR3 is 11 residues long. From germline, CDR1 is SQVTM and CDR2 ANQGSEA. Trimming shortened V by 4 bases and J by 10 bases, and 11 bases separated the two germline ends. CDR3 residues: CSVGAGREQFF. The CDR3 DNA is TGCAGCGTTGGGGCGGGGCGCGAGCAGTTCTTC.

The chain joins TRBV4-1 to TRBJ1-2; D may be TRBD1 (5 bases). The germline V and J ends were trimmed by 3 bases and 2 bases, with 19 bases remaining between them. This CDR3 is built from 17 residues. CDR1 is MGHRA, CDR2 YSYEKL, per germline. As DNA, the CDR3 is TGCGCCAGCAGCCATCCTACGGGACGGCGGGGGAACTATGGCTACACCTTC. This translates into CASSHPTGRRGNYGYTF.

The V and J genes are TRBV5-6 and TRBJ2-4, with 7 bases matching TRBD2. The junction had 2 bases not matched to a gene; V was cut back by 2 bases and J by 0 bases. Germline V gene data show CDR1 as SGHDT and CDR2 as YYEEEE. The CDR3 covers 15 residues. The CDR3 region is CASSLAGIAKNIQYF. As DNA, the CDR3 is TGTGCCAGCAGCTTAGCGGGGATAGCCAAAAACATTCAGTACTTC.

The chain employs TRBV7-9 and TRBJ2-2; no definite D call. Trimming pared 5 bases from V and 0 bases from J, leaving 13 bases between. CDR1 is SEHNR and CDR2 is FQNEAQ in the germline V gene (reference sequence). This CDR3 region has 16 residues. The CDR3 nucleotides are TGTGCCAGCAGCCCAGTCGGGCGAGCGAACACCGGGGAGCTGTTTTTT. This codes for CASSPVGRANTGELFF.

This clonotype was counted between two and nine times. The CDR3 bases are TGTGCCAGCAGTCCTACCAGCGGGGGAGGAGAGACCCAGTACTTC. Translation gives CASSPTSGGGETQYF. This rearrangement joins TRBV12-3 or TRBV12-4 to TRBJ2-5; 8 bases map to TRBD2. V lost 5 bases, J lost 4 bases, and 9 bases stayed unmatched. CDR3 size: 15 residues.

This clonotype has a handful of counts. The chain couples TRBV6-2 or TRBV6-3 to TRBJ2-1, with 9 positions matching TRBD2. The CDR3 extends over 16 amino acids. V trimming: 2 bases; J trimming: 4 bases; junction bases outside the gene matches: 6. The germline CDR1 and CDR2 sequences are MNHEY and SVGEGT. The CDR3 is CASSYLAGGRYNEQFF. In DNA, the CDR3 is TGTGCCAGCAGTTACCTGGCGGGGGGGCGTTACAATGAGCAGTTCTTC.

At least ten counts were recorded for this clonotype. The genes are TRBV4-1 and TRBJ1-2; 8 bases map to TRBD1. The CDR3 runs 16 residues. The V segment lost 0 bases and the J segment 2 bases; nucleotides outside the gene matches: 5. Germline V lookup: CDR1 MGHRA, CDR2 YSYEKL. CDR3 sequence reads: CASSQDRRTGNYGYTF. The CDR3 region has the DNA TGCGCCAGCAGCCAAGATCGAAGGACAGGGAACTATGGCTACACCTTC.

The V and J genes are TRBV27 and TRBJ1-2; D is possibly TRBD1 (5 bases). The V and J ends lost 3 bases and 4 bases respectively, with 12 bases between them. There are 14 residues in the CDR3. The germline gives CDR1 MNHEY, CDR2 SMNVEV (reference sequence). For the CDR3, the DNA is TGTGCCAGCAGTTTGGGCAGGGACTCCTATGGCTACACCTTC. It yields the protein CASSLGRDSYGYTF.

V and J are TRBV4-1 and TRBJ2-3, with TRBD1 matching over 10 bases. V gave up 4 bases and J gave up 5 bases; unmatched junction bases: 12. This CDR3 spans 17 amino acids. The V gene's germline CDR1 is MGHRA and CDR2 YSYEKL. Here the CDR3 DNA reads TGCGCCAGCAGCCTACACGGGGGACAGGGGTTTGAAGATACGCAGTATTTT. The encoded protein is CASSLHGGQGFEDTQYF.

The J gene is TRBJ1-1, the V gene TRBV7-3; possibly TRBD1 for D (6 bases). The germline gives CDR1 SGHTA, CDR2 FQGTGA. V dropped 6 bases and J dropped 4 bases, with 12 bases sitting between them. The CDR3 sequence is 13 residues long. For the CDR3, the DNA is TGTGCCAGCAGAGGGGGGGGTGGCACTGAAGCTTTCTTT. Residues: CASRGGGGTEAFF. The full variable domain, in which reference TRBV7-3 and TRBJ1-1 provide the parts outside the CDR3, is GAGVSQTPSNKVTEKGKYVELRCDPISGHTALYWYRQSLGQGPEFLIYFQGTGAADDSGLPNDRFFAVRPEGSVSTLKIQRTERGDSAVYLCASRGGGGTEAFFGQGTRLTVV.